The 2 T cell receptor beta chains in this list originate from one sample, sequenced in a study of blood T cell repertoires in COVID-19. Here immunoSEQ multiplex PCR was the method, and the copy in TCRdb shows in-frame clones only, minus some. There are roughly 150,000 clones in the sample; roughly nine tenths occur only once, and approximately 2.8% lies in the top ten. Sequenced input: peripheral blood. Receptor source: a woman aged 55-69 years with active COVID-19.

This clone was picked up one time. The chain employs TRBV7-6 and TRBJ1-5, with D perhaps matching TRBD1 (6 bases). The ends were cut back, 2 bases at V and 1 base at J, with 12 bases in the middle. This CDR3 has 16 amino acids. CDR1 is SGHVS, CDR2 FNYEAQ, per germline. In DNA form, the CDR3 reads TGTGCCAGCAGCTTAAGGGGGGGCCGGAGCAATCAGCCCCAGCATTTT. Amino acids: CASSLRGGRSNQPQHF.

V usage is TRBV19 and J usage is TRBJ2-7, with 7 bases lining up with TRBD1. Germline lookup yields CDR1 LNHDA and CDR2 SQIVND (reference sequence). This CDR3 contains 14 residues. Trimming removed 6 bases from V and 2 bases from J; junction bases left unmatched: 7. The CDR3 nucleotides read TGTGCCAGTAGCCCCACCGGGACAGCCTACGAGCAGTACTTC. Translated: CASSPTGTAYEQYF.